These 9 T cell receptor beta chains were all obtained from the same sample, sequenced in a study of shared clonotypes between healthy human individuals. This table comes from immunoSEQ multiplex PCR, and its TCRdb copy is limited to in-frame clones, with some not included. The sample consists of about 1 million clones, about 75% of them appearing once. The source material was memory CD4+ T cells sorted from blood. Subset indicated: CD45RA-negative fraction. These receptor sequences come from a young man in good health.

The chain links TRBV5-1 to TRBJ1-4, with 11 bases matching TRBD1. Per the germline V gene, CDR1 is SGHRS and CDR2 is YFSETQ. With V trimmed by 4 bases and J by 3 bases, 17 bases remained unmatched. The CDR3 runs 20 residues. DNA of the CDR3: TGCGCCAGCAGCCCTGGACAGGGGGCAGGGTGGAATTCAGCTAATGAAAAACTGTTTTTT. The encoded protein is CASSPGQGAGWNSANEKLFF.

The chain uses TRBV5-8 and TRBJ1-5; the match to TRBD1 covers 7 bases. The junction had 9 bases not matched to a gene; V was cut back by 5 bases and J by 4 bases. The CDR3 extends over 15 amino acids. The germline CDR1 and CDR2 sequences are SGHTS and YDEGEE. CDR3 DNA: TGTGCCAGCAGTCCTCGACAGGGTTGGAATCAGCCCCAGCATTTT. Translating gives CASSPRQGWNQPQHF.

The chain uses TRBV5-1 and TRBJ1-3; D is unclear. V shed 5 bases and J shed 0 bases, with 18 bases lying between them. The CDR3 contains 17 residues. Per germline, CDR1 SGHRS and CDR2 YFSETQ. The CDR3 loop is CASRYGTDSNSGNTIYF. In DNA, the CDR3 is TGCGCCAGCAGGTACGGTACGGATTCCAACTCTGGAAACACCATATATTTT.

The gene calls are TRBV6-1 and TRBJ1-1; D perhaps matches TRBD1 (5 bases). Trimming stripped 5 bases from V and 11 bases from J, with 18 bases between. Germline V lookup: CDR1 MNHNS, CDR2 SASEGT. The CDR3 extends over 13 amino acids. The CDR3: CASSSLQGGEAFF. CDR3 sequence (DNA): TGTGCCAGCAGTTCCCTCCAGGGCGGGGAGGCTTTCTTT.

This clone was found once. The chain uses TRBV6-1 and TRBJ1-5; a weak D match, TRBD1 (6 bases). Trimming took off 1 base at V and 7 bases at J, with 17 bases between the two ends. The germline CDR1 and CDR2 sequences are MNHNS and SASEGT. This CDR3 region has 16 residues. Here the CDR3 reads CASSEGRQASGQPQHF. CDR3 nucleotides: TGTGCCAGCAGTGAAGGGAGACAGGCCTCGGGACAGCCCCAGCATTTT.

The rearrangement uses TRBV7-8 and TRBJ1-2; weak D call: TRBD1 (6 bases). CDR3 length: 15 amino acids. V was pared by 5 bases and J by 0 bases, with 13 bases between. Germline CDR1 SGHVS, CDR2 FQNEAQ. The CDR3 DNA reads TGTGCCAGCAGCACACAGGGAATCGCTAACTATGGCTACACCTTC. Protein sequence: CASSTQGIANYGYTF.

This chain connects TRBV4-2 to TRBJ1-1; maybe TRBD1 (6 bases). CDR3 size: 15 residues. Germline assignment: CDR1 LGHNA and CDR2 YNFKEQ. Between the trimmed V and J ends, which lost 4 bases and 0 bases, there was a span of 12 bases. CDR3 in DNA: TGTGCCAGCAGCCCAATAGACAGGATGAACACTGAAGCTTTCTTT. As protein: CASSPIDRMNTEAFF.

Only one count was recorded for this clone. A read error may produce the germline difference seen at one junction end. The chain uses TRBV18 and TRBJ1-2; 7 bases line up with TRBD1. Germline CDR1 is KGHSH and CDR2 is LQKENI. This CDR3 has 15 residues. As DNA, the CDR3 is TGTGCCAGCTCTCCACGACAGGGCACTAACTATGGCTACACCTTC. Translation gives CASSPRQGTNYGYTF.

The CDR3 DNA reads as TGCGCCAGCAGCCCCGGGACTAGCGGGCCCCCCCGGCAGTTCTTC. It specifies CASSPGTSGPPRQFF. The chain has TRBV4-1 and TRBJ2-1, with 12 bases identical to TRBD2. Trimming removed 4 bases from V and 12 bases from J; junction bases left unmatched: 10. This CDR3 is built from 15 residues. In germline, CDR1 is MGHRA, CDR2 YSYEKL.